The 30 T cell receptor beta chains given below trace back to one sample, sequenced in a study of lymphopenia after photon versus proton radiotherapy. Clones were read by immunoSEQ multiplex PCR, and TCRdb kept only the in-frame ones, dropping some. The sample includes approximately 30,000 clones, roughly four fifths of them seen just once. The input for sequencing was peripheral blood, taken from a patient treated with photon-based radiotherapy. The receptors here all came from a woman between 45 and 60 years old with pancreatic cancer.

This chain connects TRBV30 to TRBJ2-7; D is ambiguous. This CDR3 is built from 11 residues. V was clipped by 4 bases and J by 2 bases, with 6 bases between them. Germline V gives CDR1 GTSNPN, CDR2 SVGIG (reference sequence). CDR3 protein: CAWTRAYEQYF. As DNA, the CDR3 is TGTGCCTGGACCCGGGCCTACGAGCAGTACTTC. Together with reference TRBV30 and TRBJ2-7, the CDR3 gives the full variable domain: SQTIHQWPATLVQPVGSPLSLECTVEGTSNPNLYWYRQAAGRGLQLLFYSVGIGQISSEVPQNLSASRPQDRQFILSSKKLLLSDSGFYLCAWTRAYEQYFGPGTRLTVT.

This clone was recorded once. The J gene is TRBJ1-1, the V gene TRBV19; TRBD1 matches 12 bases. The V gene's germline CDR1 is LNHDA and CDR2 SQIVND (reference sequence). The CDR3 totals 14 residues. The ends lost 5 bases at V and 4 bases at J; junction bases unmatched: 2. The CDR3 here is CASSLGQGATEAFF. The CDR3 nucleotides read TGTGCCAGTAGTCTGGGACAGGGGGCCACTGAAGCTTTCTTT.

This chain links TRBV6-6 with TRBJ1-1; D remains unclear. Germline-derived CDR1 and CDR2 are MNHNY and SVGAGI (reference sequence). The CDR3 has 12 amino acids. The ends were cut back, 5 bases at V and 8 bases at J, with 12 bases in the middle. The CDR3 region is CASSTDRSEAFF. CDR3 bases: TGTGCCAGCAGTACCGACCGTAGCGAAGCTTTCTTT.

This clone was seen a few times. The V gene is TRBV30, the J gene TRBJ2-2; a weak D match, TRBD1 (5 bases). V was shortened by 2 bases and J by 3 bases, with 7 bases between the two germline ends. Germline V gene data show CDR1 as GTSNPN and CDR2 as SVGIG (reference sequence). CDR3 length: 13 amino acids. The CDR3 DNA reads TGTGCCTGGAGTATCAGGGACACCGGGGAGCTGTTTTTT. Its protein is CAWSIRDTGELFF.

The chain links TRBV27 to TRBJ2-5, with no clear D. Germline V gene lookup returns CDR1 MNHEY and CDR2 SMNVEV (reference sequence). The CDR3 loop spans 12 amino acids. The V and J ends lost 4 bases and 0 bases respectively, with 3 bases between them. CDR3 residues: CASSSHQETQYF. DNA for the CDR3: TGTGCCAGCAGTTCCCACCAAGAGACCCAGTACTTC.

The genes are TRBV19 and TRBJ1-5; TRBD1 aligns across 7 bases. CDR3 length: 15 residues. With 3 bases clipped from V and 7 bases from J, the junction kept 9 bases outside the gene matches. Germline CDR1 is LNHDA and CDR2 is SQIVND (reference sequence). CDR3 nucleotide sequence: TGTGCCAGTAGTATGCCCCGCAGGGGGGTCCAGCCCCAGCATTTT. Translated, it gives CASSMPRRGVQPQHF. Full variable domain (rest looked up from reference TRBV19 and TRBJ1-5): DGGITQSPKYLFRKEGQNVTLSCEQNLNHDAMYWYRQDPGQGLRLIYYSQIVNDFQKGDIAEGYSVSREKKESFPLTVTSAQKNPTAFYLCASSMPRRGVQPQHFGDGTRLSIL.

J is TRBJ2-1 and V is TRBV2, with 8 bases fitting TRBD1. In germline, CDR1 is SNHLY, CDR2 FYNNEI. J gave up 1 base and V 7 bases, and 9 bases lay outside the gene matches. The CDR3 spans 16 residues. The CDR3 bases are TGTGCCAGCACCGGCATGGACAGGGAGTCCTACAATGAGCAGTTCTTC. This codes for CASTGMDRESYNEQFF. The full variable domain, rest sourced from reference TRBV2 and TRBJ2-1, is EPEVTQTPSHQVTQMGQEVILRCVPISNHLYFYWYRQILGQKVEFLVSFYNNEISEKSEIFDDQFSVERPDGSNFTLKIRSTKLEDSAMYFCASTGMDRESYNEQFFGPGTRLTVL.

The rearrangement links TRBV19 to TRBJ1-5; possible D gene TRBD1, 5 bases. Between the trimmed V and J ends, which lost 7 bases and 6 bases, there was a span of 22 bases. Germline V CDR1 and CDR2: LNHDA, SQIVND (reference sequence). The CDR3 has 16 amino acids. Here the CDR3 reads CASMRAQGGRSQPQHF. Here the CDR3 DNA reads TGTGCCAGTATGAGGGCTCAGGGAGGGAGATCTCAGCCCCAGCATTTT.

The V gene is TRBV19, the J gene TRBJ2-1; TRBD2 matches 7 bases. V was pared by 6 bases and J by 4 bases, with 6 bases of the junction left unmatched. CDR3 length: 14 residues. The germline V gene encodes CDR1 LNHDA and CDR2 SQIVND (reference sequence). In nucleotides, the CDR3 is TGTGCCAGTAGGGTTGGTAGCGGGTACAATGAGCAGTTCTTC. Amino acids: CASRVGSGYNEQFF.

The rearrangement joins TRBV28 to TRBJ2-4; 7 bases are a match to TRBD2. Germline lookup yields CDR1 MDHEN and CDR2 SYDVKM. There are 15 residues in the CDR3. Trimming at V came to 6 bases and at J to 0 bases, leaving 5 bases not matched to a gene. The CDR3 region is CASSTSALAKNIQYF. In DNA form, the CDR3 reads TGTGCCAGCAGCACTAGCGCTCTAGCCAAAAACATTCAGTACTTC. The variable domain in full, with the rest retrieved from reference TRBV28 and TRBJ2-4, is DVKVTQSSRYLVKRTGEKVFLECVQDMDHENMFWYRQDPGLGLRLIYFSYDVKMKEKGDIPEGYSVSREKKERFSLILESASTNQTSMYLCASSTSALAKNIQYFGAGTRLSVL.

This clone was recorded a few times. In the same sample, other DNA sequences code for this CDR3. The chain links TRBV29-1 to TRBJ2-1; 8 bases line up with TRBD2. V was pared by 7 bases and J by 4 bases, with 15 bases of the junction left unmatched. The CDR3 extends over 16 amino acids. Germline V gene data show CDR1 as SQVTM and CDR2 as ANQGSEA. The CDR3, as DNA: TGCAGCGCCCGTGGGGGGCTGGGCGGGGGGTACAATGAGCAGTTCTTC. Protein product: CSARGGLGGGYNEQFF.

CDR3 protein: CASSGQETQYF. DNA for the CDR3: TGTGCCAGCTCAGGCCAAGAGACCCAGTACTTC. This chain uses TRBV18 with TRBJ2-5; no firm D call. Germline loops: CDR1 KGHSH, CDR2 LQKENI. This CDR3 contains 11 residues. V gave up 5 bases and J gave up 1 base, with 2 bases separating them.

The DNA of the CDR3 is TGTGCCAGTAGTAGGAACAAGTTGACCCGAGAGACCCAGTACTTC. This codes for CASSRNKLTRETQYF. This sequence joins TRBV19 and TRBJ2-5; no definite D call. CDR3 length: 15 residues. V lost 4 bases and J lost 4, with 16 bases in between. Germline CDR1 LNHDA, CDR2 SQIVND (reference sequence).

The V gene is TRBV30, the J gene TRBJ1-5; 8 bases line up with TRBD1. The ends lost 3 bases at V and 2 bases at J; junction bases unmatched: 6. Germline loops: CDR1 GTSNPN, CDR2 SVGIG (reference sequence). The CDR3 consists of 15 residues. The CDR3 sequence: CAWSKTGVGNQPQHF. The DNA of the CDR3 is TGTGCCTGGAGCAAGACAGGGGTAGGCAATCAGCCCCAGCATTTT.

V is TRBV29-1 and J is TRBJ1-3; no reliable D call. Looked up from germline, CDR1 is SQVTM and CDR2 is ANQGSEA. The CDR3 has 11 residues. The V end lost 7 bases, the J end lost 4 bases, and 8 bases lay between the germline ends. The CDR3 DNA reads as TGCAGCGGGAACACCGGAAACACCATATATTTT. Translating gives CSGNTGNTIYF.

V gene TRBV18 combines with J gene TRBJ1-5; D call uncertain. CDR1 and CDR2 from the germline V gene are KGHSH and LQKENI. Trimming left V 3 bases short and J 6 bases short, with 18 bases between. This CDR3 region has 16 residues. The CDR3 sequence is CASSPADIIGSQPQHF. CDR3 DNA sequence: TGTGCCAGCTCACCGGCCGACATAATTGGCAGTCAGCCCCAGCATTTT.

This clone has more than one count but fewer than ten. The J gene is TRBJ1-2, the V gene TRBV11-3; a weak D match, TRBD1 (5 bases). Germline V gene lookup returns CDR1 SGHNT and CDR2 YENEEA. This CDR3 has 15 amino acids. V lost 4 bases and J 7 bases, leaving 19 bases between the germline ends. CDR3 bases: TGTGCCAGCAGCTCTCCGGGACTGAACAGACGTGGCTACACCTTC. Translation gives CASSSPGLNRRGYTF.

The gene calls are TRBV5-4 and TRBJ2-3, with 7 bases matching TRBD2. Germline V lookup: CDR1 SGHNT, CDR2 YYREEE (reference sequence). This CDR3 spans 18 amino acids. V shed 3 bases, J shed 3 bases, and the junction held 16 bases outside the gene matches. The CDR3 spells CASSSVAGEWPGTDTQYF. The DNA for the CDR3 is TGTGCCAGCAGCTCCGTCGCGGGAGAGTGGCCCGGGACAGATACGCAGTATTTT.

This sequence joins TRBV7-9 and TRBJ1-2; D is unclear. Trimming removed 6 bases at V and 3 bases at J, with 17 bases between. Germline V gives CDR1 SEHNR, CDR2 FQNEAQ (reference sequence). The CDR3 loop spans 15 amino acids. This CDR3 is CASRGQEKRDYGYTF. DNA for the CDR3: TGTGCCAGCAGAGGTCAGGAGAAAAGAGACTATGGCTACACCTTC.

The chain has TRBV2 and TRBJ2-2; 7 nucleotides line up with TRBD2. J gave up 5 bases and V 6 bases, and 6 bases lay outside the gene matches. Germline V CDR1 and CDR2: SNHLY, FYNNEI. CDR3 length: 14 residues. The CDR3 here is CASSVKAGTGELFF. The CDR3 nucleotides are TGTGCCAGCAGCGTCAAAGCGGGAACCGGGGAGCTGTTTTTT.

The chain couples TRBV4-1 to TRBJ2-1; 12 bases map to TRBD2. The CDR3 runs to 15 residues. Germline V lookup: CDR1 MGHRA, CDR2 YSYEKL. The trim removed 4 bases at V and 6 bases at J, leaving 4 bases unmatched. The CDR3 reads CASSPPSGRANEQFF. The CDR3 bases are TGCGCCAGCAGCCCCCCTAGCGGGAGGGCCAATGAGCAGTTCTTC.

This chain connects TRBV6-6 to TRBJ1-2, with 7 nucleotides matching TRBD1. The V segment lost 0 bases and the J segment 3 bases; nucleotides outside the gene matches: 7. The CDR3 runs 16 residues. Per germline, CDR1 MNHNY and CDR2 SVGAGI (reference sequence). CDR3 bases: TGTGCCAGCAGTTACTCGAGGGACAGAGGGGACTATGGCTACACCTTC. This translates into CASSYSRDRGDYGYTF.

The chain joins TRBV27 to TRBJ2-6; TRBD1 or TRBD2 may be the D gene (6 bases each). V gave up 5 bases and J gave up 3 bases, with 20 bases separating them. The CDR3 spans 18 residues. Germline CDR1 reads MNHEY; CDR2 reads SMNVEV (reference sequence). As DNA, the CDR3 is TGTGCCAGCAGTCTGGGGGGCAGGGACCGATTTGGGGCCAACGTCCTGACTTTC. Its translation: CASSLGGRDRFGANVLTF.

The rearrangement links TRBV27 to TRBJ2-1; 8 bases fit TRBD2. The length of the CDR3 is 16 residues. CDR1 MNHEY and CDR2 SMNVEV come from the germline V gene (reference sequence). The V and J ends lost 5 bases and 5 bases, in that order; junction bases with no gene match: 11. CDR3 coding DNA: TGTGCCAGCAGTGGAGGCGGGACTAGGAGAAACAATGAGCAGTTCTTC. Translation gives CASSGGGTRRNNEQFF.

The chain carries TRBV9 and TRBJ2-7; 7 positions agree with TRBD2. The CDR3 runs 19 residues. Trimming cost V 1 base and J 3 bases; bases outside gene matches: 19. The germline V gene has CDR1 SGDLS and CDR2 YYNGEE. This CDR3 is CASSVTRGLGGSRGYEQYF. As DNA, the CDR3 is TGTGCCAGCAGCGTAACCCGGGGTTTGGGCGGGAGTAGGGGCTACGAGCAGTACTTC.

The chain uses TRBV9 and TRBJ1-1; D perhaps matches TRBD1 (6 bases). The CDR3 contains 14 residues. The V and J ends lost 3 bases and 1 base respectively, with 10 bases between them. Per germline, CDR1 SGDLS and CDR2 YYNGEE. For the CDR3, the DNA is TGTGCCAGCAGCGGGCAGGGACAGAACACTGAAGCTTTCTTT. Translation gives CASSGQGQNTEAFF.

V is TRBV6-5 and J is TRBJ2-2; D possibly uses TRBD1 or TRBD2 (6 bases each). The CDR3 has 16 residues. V was trimmed by 2 bases and J by 1 base, leaving 11 bases between them. Germline lookup yields CDR1 MNHEY and CDR2 SVGAGI. The CDR3, as DNA: TGTGCCAGCAGTTACCGGGGGCGAGGGAACACCGGGGAGCTGTTTTTT. Translated, it gives CASSYRGRGNTGELFF.

The table lists this clone with a few counts. The rearrangement links TRBV18 to TRBJ1-2; D is uncertain. With 1 base removed from V and 3 bases from J, the gap between germline ends came to 6 bases. This CDR3 region has 13 residues. CDR1 is KGHSH, CDR2 LQKENI, per germline. CDR3 loop: CASSPRGDYGYTF. The CDR3 bases are TGTGCCAGCTCACCACGTGGGGACTATGGCTACACCTTC.

V gene TRBV6-5 combines with J gene TRBJ1-3, with D unclear. This CDR3 region has 16 residues. The V end lost 4 bases, the J end lost 2 bases, and 15 bases lay between the germline ends. CDR1 MNHEY and CDR2 SVGAGI come from the germline V gene. CDR3 protein: CASSSSWVSPGNTIYF. For the CDR3, the DNA is TGTGCCAGCAGTTCCTCTTGGGTGTCGCCTGGAAACACCATATATTTT.

The V gene is TRBV6-4, the J gene TRBJ1-1, with 8 bases that match TRBD1. V lost 0 bases, J lost 0 bases, and 12 bases stayed unmatched. The length of the CDR3 is 19 residues. Germline V gene data show CDR1 as MRHNA and CDR2 as SNTAGT. The CDR3 loop is CASSDSKDRESTMNTEAFF. CDR3 DNA sequence: TGTGCCAGCAGTGACTCGAAGGACAGGGAGTCCACAATGAACACTGAAGCTTTCTTT.